The 27 T cell receptor beta chains below were found in one sample sequenced in a study of blood T cell repertoires in COVID-19. Only in-frame clones appear in the TCRdb table, and some are missing; sequencing was by immunoSEQ multiplex PCR. Found here are about 180,000 clones, about 88% of them singletons; the top ten hold under 6.5%. Sequencing was carried out using peripheral blood. The receptors were sampled from a woman aged 45-65 years with COVID-19, enrolled during active disease.

This clone was counted a few times. The V gene is TRBV4-1, the J gene TRBJ2-2, with 9 nucleotides matching TRBD2. This CDR3 comprises 15 residues. Per germline, CDR1 MGHRA and CDR2 YSYEKL. The V gene end was trimmed by 3 bases and the J gene end by 5 bases; junction bases not matched to a gene: 4. CDR3: CASSQAGGRTGELFF. CDR3 nucleotides: TGCGCCAGCAGCCAGGCGGGGGGGCGAACCGGGGAGCTGTTTTTT.

The DNA for the CDR3 is TGCGCCAGCAGCTCGATAGGGGGGGAGAACACTGAAGCTTTCTTT. It codes for CASSSIGGENTEAFF. V gene TRBV4-1 combines with J gene TRBJ1-1, with D possibly being TRBD1 (6 bases). The CDR3 has 15 amino acids. Trimming took 5 bases from V and 1 from J, leaving 14 bases between them. CDR1 is MGHRA, CDR2 YSYEKL, per germline.

The chain links TRBV7-6 to TRBJ2-3; TRBD1 matches 8 bases. The germline gives CDR1 SGHVS, CDR2 FNYEAQ. The CDR3 loop spans 19 amino acids. The junction had 14 bases not matched to a gene; V was cut back by 2 bases and J by 1 base. CDR3 bases: TGTGCCAGCAGCTTAACCGGGACAGGAGGTCCCCCCCGCACAGATACGCAGTATTTT. This codes for CASSLTGTGGPPRTDTQYF.

The chain links TRBV2 to TRBJ1-2; 10 bases are a match to TRBD1. CDR1 is SNHLY, CDR2 FYNNEI, per germline. CDR3 length equals 17 residues. Trimming at V came to 3 bases and at J to 4 bases, leaving 11 bases not matched to a gene. The CDR3, as DNA: TGTGCCAGCAGTGACCACTTGGACAGGGGGGCTTTCTATGGCTACACCTTC. This sequence encodes CASSDHLDRGAFYGYTF.

The chain carries TRBV10-3 and TRBJ1-2, with TRBD1 as a possible D gene (5 bases). In germline, CDR1 is ENHRY, CDR2 SYGVKD. Between the trimmed V and J ends, which lost 3 bases and 2 bases, there was a span of 10 bases. CDR3 length equals 14 residues. CDR3 region: CAISDHAGNYGYTF. The CDR3 DNA reads TGTGCCATCAGTGATCACGCAGGGAACTATGGCTACACCTTC.

This rearrangement joins TRBV7-9 to TRBJ1-6; D perhaps matches TRBD1 (5 bases). Germline-derived CDR1 and CDR2 are SEHNR and FQNEAQ (reference sequence). There are 18 residues in the CDR3. Trimming shortened V by 0 bases and J by 0 bases, and 12 bases separated the two germline ends. The CDR3 nucleotides are TGTGCCAGCAGCTTAGCGCTCGGGGGGAGCTCCTATAATTCACCCCTCCACTTT. It translates to CASSLALGGSSYNSPLHF. Full variable domain (outside the CDR3, taken from reference TRBV7-9 and TRBJ1-6): DTGVSQNPRHKITKRGQNVTFRCDPISEHNRLYWYRQTLGQGPEFLTYFQNEAQLEKSRLLSDRFSAERPKGSFSTLEIQRTEQGDSAMYLCASSLALGGSSYNSPLHFGNGTRLTVT.

The table lists this clone with a few counts. CDR3 in DNA: TGTGCCATCAGGAATAGCGGGGAGTGGGGTGAGACCCAGTACTTC. Its protein is CAIRNSGEWGETQYF. This sequence joins TRBV10-3 and TRBJ2-5; 8 nucleotides align to TRBD2. V dropped 6 bases and J dropped 5; count of bases not matched to a gene: 11. The CDR3 covers 15 residues. Germline V gene lookup returns CDR1 ENHRY and CDR2 SYGVKD.

The chain combines TRBV9 with TRBJ1-1; D is unclear. The CDR3 totals 15 residues. V dropped 0 bases and J dropped 0 bases, with 9 bases sitting between them. Germline loops: CDR1 SGDLS, CDR2 YYNGEE. This CDR3 reads CASSVASQMNTEAFF. CDR3 coding DNA: TGTGCCAGCAGCGTAGCCAGTCAGATGAACACTGAAGCTTTCTTT.

The rearrangement uses TRBV3-1 (or the pseudogene TRBV3-2) and TRBJ2-5; D gene ambiguous. V lost 2 bases and J 1 base, leaving 8 bases between the germline ends. This CDR3 spans 14 amino acids. CDR1 is LGHDT and CDR2 is YNNKEL in the germline V gene (reference sequence). The CDR3 DNA follows: TGTGCCAGCAGCCAACCACCGGGCCAAGAGACCCAGTACTTC. This translates into CASSQPPGQETQYF.

The genes are TRBV10-3 and TRBJ1-2; D remains ambiguous. V gave up 2 bases and J gave up 9 bases, with 7 bases separating them. The CDR3 has 11 residues. Germline values: CDR1 ENHRY, CDR2 SYGVKD. The CDR3 loop is CAISENERYTF. CDR3 DNA: TGTGCCATCAGTGAGAATGAGCGCTACACCTTC.

The chain carries TRBV7-3 and TRBJ2-2; possible D gene TRBD2, 6 bases. The length of the CDR3 is 17 residues. Trimming left V 0 bases short and J 4 bases short, with 15 bases between. From germline, CDR1 is SGHTA and CDR2 FQGTGA. CDR3 sequence reads: CASSLTQAGLATGELFF. The DNA for the CDR3 is TGTGCCAGCAGCTTAACGCAGGCGGGACTCGCCACCGGGGAGCTGTTTTTT.

The table lists this clone with a few counts. The gene calls are TRBV6-5 and TRBJ1-6, with 7 bases identical to TRBD1. J was trimmed by 8 bases and V by 6 bases; bases with no gene match: 10. The CDR3 sequence is 15 residues long. CDR1 is MNHEY and CDR2 is SVGAGI in the germline V gene. CDR3 region: CASSRFGQADSPLHF. The CDR3 DNA sequence: TGTGCCAGCAGCCGATTCGGACAGGCCGATTCACCCCTCCACTTT.

The chain is built from TRBV28 and TRBJ2-5; 9 nucleotides line up with TRBD1. This CDR3 has 15 residues. CDR1 and CDR2 from the germline V gene are MDHEN and SYDVKM. V lost 7 bases and J lost 1; bases outside the gene matches: 7. The CDR3 reads CASTLPTGGQETQYF. The CDR3 nucleotides read TGTGCCAGCACCCTCCCGACAGGGGGCCAAGAGACCCAGTACTTC. The entire variable domain, with the rest obtained from reference TRBV28 and TRBJ2-5, is as follows: DVKVTQSSRYLVKRTGEKVFLECVQDMDHENMFWYRQDPGLGLRLIYFSYDVKMKEKGDIPEGYSVSREKKERFSLILESASTNQTSMYLCASTLPTGGQETQYFGPGTRLLVL.

This clone was seen just once. V is TRBV28 and J is TRBJ1-1, with D possibly being TRBD1 (5 bases). Germline loops: CDR1 MDHEN, CDR2 SYDVKM. CDR3 length equals 17 residues. Trimming stripped 3 bases from V and 0 bases from J, with 17 bases between. The CDR3 region is CASSFSYRQPLNTEAFF. CDR3 in DNA: TGTGCCAGCAGTTTTTCTTATCGACAGCCGCTGAACACTGAAGCTTTCTTT. Based on the CDR3 plus reference TRBV28 and TRBJ1-1, the full variable domain is DVKVTQSSRYLVKRTGEKVFLECVQDMDHENMFWYRQDPGLGLRLIYFSYDVKMKEKGDIPEGYSVSREKKERFSLILESASTNQTSMYLCASSFSYRQPLNTEAFFGQGTRLTVV.

The gene calls are TRBV5-1 and TRBJ1-1; D remains ambiguous. Trimming took 0 bases from V and 1 from J, leaving 13 bases between them. CDR3 size: 16 residues. Germline CDR1 reads SGHRS; CDR2 reads YFSETQ. The CDR3 bases are TGCGCCAGCAGCTTGGCCACTCTACCTACGAACACTGAAGCTTTCTTT. Its translation is CASSLATLPTNTEAFF.

V and J are TRBV11-3 and TRBJ1-6; D is undetermined. V gave up 1 base and J gave up 9 bases, with 16 bases separating them. Germline V gene sequence: CDR1 SGHNT, CDR2 YENEEA. The CDR3 covers 16 residues. The CDR3 is CASSLGSLETGSPLHF. Here the CDR3 DNA reads TGTGCCAGCAGCTTAGGCTCTTTGGAGACGGGTTCACCCCTCCACTTT.

The chain has TRBV18 and TRBJ1-6, with 7 bases identical to TRBD1. Looked up from germline, CDR1 is KGHSH and CDR2 is LQKENI. V lost 6 bases to trimming and J lost 7 bases; unmatched junction nucleotides: 15. CDR3 size: 17 residues. The CDR3 DNA is TGTGCCAGCTCCGTAGGGCTCCAGGGGGGTCGGAATTCACCCCTCCACTTT. Amino acid sequence: CASSVGLQGGRNSPLHF.

V and J are TRBV19 and TRBJ2-5, with 11 bases matching TRBD2. Trimming removed 4 bases from V and 2 bases from J; junction bases left unmatched: 3. Germline values: CDR1 LNHDA, CDR2 SQIVND (reference sequence). This CDR3 comprises 15 residues. The CDR3: CASSTTSGDQETQYF. In DNA form, the CDR3 reads TGTGCCAGTAGTACGACTAGCGGGGATCAAGAGACCCAGTACTTC.

This chain links TRBV6-5 with TRBJ1-5, with D tentatively TRBD1 (5 bases). V was cut by 7 bases and J by 2 bases, with 9 bases left in between. The germline gives CDR1 MNHEY, CDR2 SVGAGI. CDR3 size: 13 residues. The CDR3 nucleotides read TGTGCCAGCACTGGGGGGGGCAATCAGCCCCAGCATTTT. It yields the protein CASTGGGNQPQHF.

V usage is TRBV4-2 and J usage is TRBJ1-1, with unresolved D. V was trimmed by 3 bases and J by 0 bases, leaving 5 bases between them. Germline-derived CDR1 and CDR2 are LGHNA and YNFKEQ. The CDR3 covers 13 residues. The CDR3 region is CASSQHMNTEAFF. Written as DNA, the CDR3 is TGTGCCAGCAGCCAGCACATGAACACTGAAGCTTTCTTT.

The chain uses TRBV27 and TRBJ1-1; no clear D. The CDR3 consists of 15 residues. V lost 0 bases, J lost 4 bases, and 12 bases lay in between. From germline, CDR1 is MNHEY and CDR2 SMNVEV (reference sequence). DNA of the CDR3: TGTGCCAGCAGTTTATCTGGGGTCGGGAGCACTGAAGCTTTCTTT. Translating gives CASSLSGVGSTEAFF.

The chain couples TRBV6-5 to TRBJ1-2; a weak D match, TRBD1 (5 bases). The CDR3 contains 14 residues. V was trimmed by 8 bases and J by 1 base, leaving 14 bases between them. Germline V gene lookup returns CDR1 MNHEY and CDR2 SVGAGI. CDR3 bases: TGTGCCAGCCACTCCGGCGGGGGTAACTATGGCTACACCTTC. It codes for CASHSGGGNYGYTF.

The CDR3 DNA reads as TGTGCCAGCTCACCACTGAACGGTCCTATCACAGATACGCAGTATTTT. Translation gives CASSPLNGPITDTQYF. The rearrangement joins TRBV18 to TRBJ2-3; unclear D gene. Trimming stripped 1 base from V and 2 bases from J, with 13 bases between. Germline CDR1 KGHSH, CDR2 LQKENI. This CDR3 is built from 16 residues. Looking up the rest from reference TRBV18 and TRBJ2-3 gives the full variable domain: NAGVMQNPRHLVRRRGQEARLRCSPMKGHSHVYWYRQLPEEGLKFMVYLQKENIIDESGMPKERFSAEFPKEGPSILRIQQVVRGDSAAYFCASSPLNGPITDTQYFGPGTRLTVL.

The chain joins TRBV18 to TRBJ1-5, with a weak D call TRBD1 (5 bases). Germline V lookup: CDR1 KGHSH, CDR2 LQKENI. The CDR3 spans 14 residues. Trimming took off 3 bases at V and 4 bases at J, with 10 bases between the two ends. CDR3 protein: CASSPQGINQPQHF. Written as DNA, the CDR3 is TGTGCCAGCTCACCGCAGGGAATTAATCAGCCCCAGCATTTT.

Only one count was recorded for this clone. The V gene is TRBV6-1, the J gene TRBJ1-1; D is uncertain. This CDR3 region has 14 residues. CDR1 MNHNS and CDR2 SASEGT come from the germline V gene. With 1 base removed from V and 3 bases from J, the gap between germline ends came to 9 bases. The CDR3 DNA follows: TGTGCCAGCAGTGAAGTTCAACGAGACACTGAAGCTTTCTTT. Translated, it gives CASSEVQRDTEAFF.

This rearrangement joins TRBV19 to TRBJ2-7, with unresolved D. The CDR3 is made up of 11 amino acids. Germline values: CDR1 LNHDA, CDR2 SQIVND (reference sequence). V was trimmed by 4 bases and J by 6 bases, leaving 7 bases between them. In DNA form, the CDR3 reads TGTGCCAGTAGTACAGGCTCCGAGCAGTACTTC. Translation gives CASSTGSEQYF.

CDR3 DNA: TGTGCCAGCAGCCCCGGGAGGAACACTGAAGCTTTCTTT. Translated: CASSPGRNTEAFF. V usage is TRBV11-3 and J usage is TRBJ1-1; D is ambiguous. Trimming removed 5 bases from V and 1 base from J, with 8 bases in between. This CDR3 is 13 amino acids long. The germline gives CDR1 SGHNT, CDR2 YENEEA.